Listed here are 32 T cell receptor beta chains from one sample, sequenced in a study of blood T cell repertoires in COVID-19. The table came from immunoSEQ multiplex PCR; TCRdb's copy has only in-frame clones and leaves some out. The sample yields roughly 120,000 clones, roughly nine tenths seen once. The sequenced sample was peripheral blood. Receptors originate from a man between 45 and 60 years old with active COVID-19.

The chain uses TRBV28 and TRBJ2-7; D might be TRBD2 (6 bases). The V end was cut by 6 bases, the J end by 2 bases, with 17 bases between. This CDR3 region has 15 residues. Germline-derived CDR1 and CDR2 are MDHEN and SYDVKM. The CDR3 reads CASRPRTITAYEQYV. DNA for the CDR3: TGTGCCAGCAGACCCCGGACTATAACCGCCTACGAGCAGTACGTC.

This chain joins TRBV5-1 and TRBJ2-1; maybe TRBD2 (5 bases). The CDR3 is 15 residues long. V dropped 1 base and J dropped 2 bases, with 10 bases sitting between them. Germline V CDR1 and CDR2: SGHRS, YFSETQ. CDR3 DNA sequence: TGCGCCAGCAGCTTGATCAGCGGAACCTACAATGAGCAGTTCTTC. Translation gives CASSLISGTYNEQFF.

The J gene is TRBJ2-5, the V gene TRBV7-2, with 8 bases identical to TRBD2. CDR3 length equals 14 residues. The ends lost 5 bases at V and 6 bases at J; junction bases unmatched: 8. The germline V gene has CDR1 SGHTA and CDR2 FQGNSA. Written as DNA, the CDR3 is TGTGCCAGCAGCCCCCGGGGTAGCGGGAAGACCCAGTACTTC. This codes for CASSPRGSGKTQYF.

The V gene is TRBV18, the J gene TRBJ1-1, with TRBD1 as a possible D gene (5 bases). This CDR3 is built from 15 residues. Trimming cost V 2 bases and J 6 bases, with 16 bases left between them. Germline V gives CDR1 KGHSH, CDR2 LQKENI. Here the CDR3 DNA reads TGTGCCAGCTCACCAGCATCTATTCCACAGGCTGAAGCTTTCTTT. Encoded protein: CASSPASIPQAEAFF.

The rearrangement uses TRBV2 and TRBJ1-3; possible D gene TRBD1, 5 bases. The germline gives CDR1 SNHLY, CDR2 FYNNEI. This CDR3 is 14 amino acids long. V dropped 6 bases and J dropped 0 bases, with 9 bases sitting between them. CDR3 sequence reads: CASSLDISGNTIYF. For the CDR3, the DNA is TGTGCCAGCAGCCTGGACATCTCTGGAAACACCATATATTTT.

The V gene is TRBV6-6, the J gene TRBJ2-5, with D possibly TRBD1 on 5 matching bases. V was pared by 5 bases and J by 1 base, with 14 bases between. The CDR3 is 15 amino acids. Looked up from germline, CDR1 is MNHNY and CDR2 is SVGAGI (reference sequence). The CDR3 here is CASSPERGVQETQYF. The CDR3 DNA is TGTGCCAGCAGTCCGGAAAGGGGTGTCCAAGAGACCCAGTACTTC.

This chain uses TRBV27 with TRBJ2-1, with TRBD2 identical over 12 bases. CDR3 length: 17 amino acids. Per the germline V gene, CDR1 is MNHEY and CDR2 is SMNVEV (reference sequence). J was trimmed by 7 bases and V by 4 bases; bases with no gene match: 11. CDR3 residues: CASSSLAGGPRGNEQFF. DNA for the CDR3: TGTGCCAGCAGTTCACTAGCGGGAGGACCTCGTGGGAATGAGCAGTTCTTC.

The rearrangement links TRBV5-1 to TRBJ2-2; 7 positions match TRBD2. The CDR3 is 15 amino acids. V lost 3 bases and J lost 6; bases outside the gene matches: 8. CDR1 SGHRS and CDR2 YFSETQ come from the germline V gene. The CDR3 sequence: CASSSGLVFPGELFF. CDR3 bases: TGCGCCAGCAGCTCCGGACTAGTTTTCCCCGGGGAGCTGTTTTTT.

Regarding this clone: Other DNA sequences in this sample translate to the same CDR3. The CDR3 loop is CASSEGGGNQPQHF. As DNA, the CDR3 is TGCGCCAGCAGTGAGGGGGGCGGGAATCAGCCCCAGCATTTT. This chain joins TRBV10-2 and TRBJ1-5; the D gene is possibly TRBD1 (6 bases). Deletions cut 2 bases from V and 4 bases from J, with 9 bases between. Germline-derived CDR1 and CDR2 are WSHSY and SAAADI. This CDR3 has 14 amino acids.

The rearrangement joins TRBV5-6 to TRBJ2-7; TRBD1 matches at 9 bases. The ends lost 0 bases at V and 4 bases at J; junction bases unmatched: 8. Germline CDR1 SGHDT, CDR2 YYEEEE. CDR3 length: 16 amino acids. The CDR3 spells CASSLVGDREEYEQYV. CDR3 DNA sequence: TGTGCCAGCAGCTTGGTGGGGGACAGGGAAGAATACGAGCAGTACGTC.

Of note for this clone: An end of the junction differs from the germline gene, which may be a read error. The chain couples TRBV4-1 to TRBJ2-5; 8 nucleotides match TRBD2. The CDR3 totals 15 residues. CDR1 MGHRA and CDR2 YSYEKL come from the germline V gene. In DNA, the CDR3 is TGCGCCGGCAGCCAAGAACAGCGGGAGTTCGAGACCCAGTACTTC. This encodes CAGSQEQREFETQYF.

The chain carries TRBV30 and TRBJ1-5; 7 bases line up with TRBD1. This CDR3 spans 13 amino acids. From germline, CDR1 is GTSNPN and CDR2 SVGIG (reference sequence). Unmatched junction bases numbered 3, after V lost 3 bases and J lost 4 bases. CDR3 nucleotide sequence: TGTGCCTGGAGCGGGGGACAGAATCAGCCCCAGCATTTT. Its protein is CAWSGGQNQPQHF.

CDR3 sequence: CASSLALDAGIYNEQFF. The CDR3 DNA reads TGTGCCAGCAGCTTAGCCCTGGACGCGGGGATATACAATGAGCAGTTCTTC. The chain is built from TRBV11-2 and TRBJ2-1; tentatively, D is TRBD2 (6 bases). The germline V gene has CDR1 SGHAT and CDR2 FQNNGV. V lost 1 base and J lost 4, with 17 bases in between. The CDR3 has 17 amino acids. Full variable domain (outside the CDR3, taken from reference TRBV11-2 and TRBJ2-1): EAGVAQSPRYKIIEKRQSVAFWCNPISGHATLYWYQQILGQGPKLLIQFQNNGVVDDSQLPKDRFSAERLKGVDSTLKIQPAKLEDSAVYLCASSLALDAGIYNEQFFGPGTRLTVL.

The rearrangement links TRBV7-8 to TRBJ2-2, with 9 bases matching TRBD1. Germline CDR1 reads SGHVS; CDR2 reads FQNEAQ. The ends lost 5 bases at V and 5 bases at J; junction bases unmatched: 9. This CDR3 spans 16 amino acids. This CDR3 reads CASSLQPGQGTGELFF. The CDR3 coding sequence is TGTGCCAGCAGCCTCCAACCGGGACAGGGAACCGGGGAGCTGTTTTTT.

The count of this clone is one. The J gene is TRBJ1-5, the V gene TRBV6-5; 10 nucleotides line up with TRBD1. Germline V gene data show CDR1 as MNHEY and CDR2 as SVGAGI. Trimming cost V 7 bases and J 6 bases; bases outside gene matches: 9. The CDR3 covers 15 residues. The CDR3 nucleotides are TGTGCCAGCAACACCGGGACAGGGGTTTTTCAGCCCCAGCATTTT. Translation gives CASNTGTGVFQPQHF.

V gene TRBV2 combines with J gene TRBJ1-2; TRBD1 might be the D (6 bases). Germline-derived CDR1 and CDR2 are SNHLY and FYNNEI. V lost 5 bases and J lost 5, with 21 bases in between. The CDR3 extends over 16 amino acids. CDR3 in DNA: TGTGCCAGCAGTTACAGCCAGGACAGTATTAAGTATGGCTACACCTTC. This sequence encodes CASSYSQDSIKYGYTF.

This chain links TRBV11-2 with TRBJ2-5, with a tentative D call TRBD2 (5 bases). The CDR3 consists of 15 residues. CDR1 and CDR2 from the germline V gene are SGHAT and FQNNGV. V was clipped by 1 base and J by 5 bases, with 14 bases between them. This chain's CDR3 is CASSLVSEREETQYF. For the CDR3, the DNA is TGTGCCAGCAGCTTAGTCTCTGAGAGGGAGGAGACCCAGTACTTC.

This chain connects TRBV7-3 to TRBJ2-3, with 10 bases that match TRBD1. Germline CDR1 is SGHTA and CDR2 is FQGTGA. CDR3 length equals 18 residues. V trimming: 5 bases; J trimming: 4 bases; junction bases outside the gene matches: 15. The CDR3 region has the DNA TGTGCCAGCAGCCTGACAGGGGGCTATGCGGGGGCCTCAGATACGCAGTATTTT. Residues: CASSLTGGYAGASDTQYF.

V and J are TRBV9 and TRBJ1-1; D might be TRBD1 (6 bases). Germline V CDR1 and CDR2: SGDLS, YYNGEE. This CDR3 is built from 16 residues. V lost 4 bases, J lost 3 bases, and 19 bases lay in between. For the CDR3, the DNA is TGTGCCAGCAGCCCCTCGGACCGGGGGGCGTACACTGAAGCTTTCTTT. The encoded protein is CASSPSDRGAYTEAFF.

This CDR3 is CASSPSGQYGYTF. CDR3 in DNA: TGTGCCAGCAGTCCTTCGGGACAGTATGGCTACACCTTC. The genes are TRBV6-6 and TRBJ1-2; TRBD1 matches at 7 bases. J gave up 5 bases and V 5 bases, and 5 bases lay outside the gene matches. The CDR3 is 13 amino acids. The V gene's germline CDR1 is MNHNY and CDR2 SVGAGI (reference sequence).

In its sample, this clone was seen a few times. The chain combines TRBV5-5 with TRBJ2-7; possible D gene TRBD1, 6 bases. Germline V gene lookup returns CDR1 SGHKS and CDR2 YYEKEE (reference sequence). CDR3 length: 15 residues. Trimming cost V 0 bases and J 2 bases, with 12 bases left between them. This CDR3 reads CASSLAGVVTYEQYF. Here the CDR3 DNA reads TGTGCCAGCAGCTTGGCAGGGGTGGTAACCTACGAGCAGTACTTC.

This chain uses TRBV7-9 with TRBJ2-1, with TRBD2 matching over 10 bases. The length of the CDR3 is 15 residues. CDR1 and CDR2 (germline): SEHNR, FQNEAQ (reference sequence). Losses at the gene ends were 1 base for V and 8 bases for J; bases not matched to a gene: 5. This chain's CDR3 is CASSLGGLAGDEQFF. CDR3 bases: TGTGCCAGCAGCTTAGGTGGCCTAGCGGGGGATGAGCAGTTCTTC.

This sequence joins TRBV6-2 or TRBV6-3 and TRBJ2-2; D is undetermined. Germline V gene sequence: CDR1 MNHEY, CDR2 SVGEGT. Trimming pared 0 bases from V and 2 bases from J, leaving 7 bases between. CDR3 size: 15 residues. The CDR3 nucleotides read TGTGCCAGCAGTTACTCACGAGTAAACACCGGGGAGCTGTTTTTT. Amino acids: CASSYSRVNTGELFF.

This rearrangement joins TRBV3-1 (or the pseudogene TRBV3-2) to TRBJ1-5; tentatively, D is TRBD1 (6 bases). Germline V gene sequence: CDR1 LGHDT, CDR2 YNNKEL (reference sequence). V shed 5 bases and J shed 5 bases, with 10 bases lying between them. The CDR3 is made up of 13 amino acids. DNA of the CDR3: TGTGCCAGCAGCTTACAGGGAGATCAGCCCCAGCATTTT. Amino acids: CASSLQGDQPQHF.

The rearrangement uses TRBV7-2 and TRBJ2-5; 13 nucleotides line up with TRBD2. CDR1 and CDR2 (germline): SGHTA, FQGNSA. With V trimmed by 6 bases and J by 4 bases, 8 bases remained unmatched. The CDR3 has 16 residues. The CDR3 spells CASRSTSGGAGETQYF. In DNA form, the CDR3 reads TGTGCCAGCAGATCTACTAGCGGGGGGGCCGGAGAGACCCAGTACTTC.

The rearrangement links TRBV5-4 to TRBJ2-2; 9 bases fit TRBD2. CDR3 length equals 15 residues. Trimming took 0 bases from V and 7 from J; bases not matched to a gene: 4. Per germline, CDR1 SGHNT and CDR2 YYREEE (reference sequence). In DNA form, the CDR3 reads TGTGCCAGCAGCTTGGGCGGGAGGGCCGACGGGGAGCTGTTTTTT. Protein product: CASSLGGRADGELFF.

V is TRBV5-1 and J is TRBJ1-2, with D uncertain. Trimming stripped 0 bases from V and 0 bases from J, with 6 bases between. Per the germline V gene, CDR1 is SGHRS and CDR2 is YFSETQ. CDR3 length: 14 residues. The CDR3 sequence is CASSLDQANYGYTF. The CDR3 region has the DNA TGCGCCAGCAGCTTGGATCAGGCTAACTATGGCTACACCTTC.

The chain is built from TRBV11-2 and TRBJ2-1; 8 nucleotides agree with TRBD2. V lost 3 bases and J lost 6; bases outside the gene matches: 7. Per germline, CDR1 SGHAT and CDR2 FQNNGV. The CDR3 runs 15 residues. The CDR3 spells CASSFGTRLGNEQFF. The DNA for the CDR3 is TGTGCCAGCAGCTTCGGGACTAGGCTGGGCAATGAGCAGTTCTTC.

This chain joins TRBV5-5 and TRBJ2-1; 13 bases match TRBD2. V lost 1 base and J lost 6; bases outside the gene matches: 4. Per the germline V gene, CDR1 is SGHKS and CDR2 is YYEKEE (reference sequence). CDR3 length: 16 residues. In DNA form, the CDR3 reads TGTGCCAGCAGCTTGACCAGACTAGCGGGGGGCAATGAGCAGTTCTTC. Translation gives CASSLTRLAGGNEQFF.

J is TRBJ2-2 and V is TRBV4-1; D not certain. The V gene's germline CDR1 is MGHRA and CDR2 YSYEKL. The CDR3 loop spans 13 amino acids. V was shortened by 2 bases and J by 5 bases, with 6 bases between the two germline ends. CDR3: CASSQWATGELFF. CDR3 nucleotide sequence: TGCGCCAGCAGCCAATGGGCGACCGGGGAGCTGTTTTTT.

This clone was detected once. This chain links TRBV27 with TRBJ1-2; 7 bases are a match to TRBD1. The CDR3 contains 16 residues. The J segment lost 5 bases and the V segment lost 4 bases, leaving 13 bases of the junction unmatched. Germline CDR1 reads MNHEY; CDR2 reads SMNVEV (reference sequence). The CDR3 region has the DNA TGTGCCAGCAGTTCGACAGGGACAAATCCGTTTTATGGCTACACCTTC. Its protein is CASSSTGTNPFYGYTF.

The rearrangement uses TRBV7-2 and TRBJ2-7; possibly TRBD2 for D (6 bases). Germline assignment: CDR1 SGHTA and CDR2 FQGNSA. This CDR3 is built from 14 residues. V lost 2 bases to trimming and J lost 0 bases, with 8 bases between them. CDR3 in DNA: TGTGCCAGCAGCTTACGGGGACTCTCCTACGAGCAGTACTTC. Translation gives CASSLRGLSYEQYF.